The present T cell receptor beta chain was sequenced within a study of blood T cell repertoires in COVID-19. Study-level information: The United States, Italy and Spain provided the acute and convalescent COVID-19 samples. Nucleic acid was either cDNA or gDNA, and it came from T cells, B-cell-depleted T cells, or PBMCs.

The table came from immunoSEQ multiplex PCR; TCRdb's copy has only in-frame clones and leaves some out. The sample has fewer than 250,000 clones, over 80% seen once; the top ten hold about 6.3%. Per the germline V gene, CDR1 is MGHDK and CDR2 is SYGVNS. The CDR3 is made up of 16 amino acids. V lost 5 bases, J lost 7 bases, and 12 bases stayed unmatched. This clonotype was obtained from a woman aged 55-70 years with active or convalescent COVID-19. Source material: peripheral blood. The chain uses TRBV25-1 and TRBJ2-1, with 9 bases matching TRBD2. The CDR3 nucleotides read TGTGCCAGCAGTACCTGGGGCGGGGGGGCAACGAATGAGCAGTTCTTC. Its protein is CASSTWGGGATNEQFF.